Following are 6 T cell receptor beta chains from one sample sequenced in a study of cytotoxic CD8 clonotypes in ibrutinib-treated CLL. Generated by immunoSEQ multiplex PCR, the TCRdb table keeps only in-frame clones and is missing some. The table has about 310,000 clones, around four fifths seen once. Sequenced material: PBMCs, taken before ibrutinib treatment. These receptor sequences come from a human donor with chronic lymphocytic leukemia.

This chain joins TRBV6-5 and TRBJ2-1; 11 nucleotides match TRBD2. Germline assignment: CDR1 MNHEY and CDR2 SVGAGI. There are 15 residues in the CDR3. Trimming at V came to 5 bases and at J to 5 bases, leaving 5 bases not matched to a gene. The CDR3 sequence is CASSPGLADNNEQFF. CDR3 sequence (DNA): TGTGCCAGCAGTCCGGGACTAGCGGACAACAATGAGCAGTTCTTC.

This rearrangement joins TRBV13 to TRBJ2-3; D ambiguous. V was shortened by 0 bases and J by 0 bases, with 7 bases between the two germline ends. Germline CDR1 PRHDT, CDR2 FYEKMQ (reference sequence). CDR3 length: 15 amino acids. This CDR3 is CASSLGAASTDTQYF. The CDR3 DNA is TGTGCCAGCAGCTTAGGTGCGGCTAGCACAGATACGCAGTATTTT.

The rearrangement uses TRBV27 and TRBJ2-7; maybe TRBD2 (6 bases). CDR3 length: 13 amino acids. Germline lookup yields CDR1 MNHEY and CDR2 SMNVEV (reference sequence). V lost 2 bases and J 3 bases, leaving 8 bases between the germline ends. In DNA form, the CDR3 reads TGTGCCAGCAGTTTAGCGGGAAGCTACGAGCAGTACTTC. This codes for CASSLAGSYEQYF.

J is TRBJ2-7 and V is TRBV18, with 9 nucleotides matching TRBD2. V trimming: 0 bases; J trimming: 3 bases; junction bases outside the gene matches: 3. The germline CDR1 and CDR2 sequences are KGHSH and LQKENI. This CDR3 contains 15 residues. As DNA, the CDR3 is TGTGCCAGCTCACCACCAGCGGGGGGCGTCTACGAGCAGTACTTC. Translated, it gives CASSPPAGGVYEQYF.

As concerns this clone: Germline and junction disagree at one end, which may indicate a read error. This sequence joins TRBV28 and TRBJ2-7, with 7 bases lining up with TRBD1. This CDR3 comprises 14 residues. The germline V gene encodes CDR1 MDHEN and CDR2 SYDVKM. The CDR3 nucleotides read TGTGCCAGCAGTTTACCCCTATCGGGACAGATAATCCTCTTC. It encodes CASSLPLSGQIILF.

J is TRBJ2-1 and V is TRBV30; D remains ambiguous. The V gene lost 1 base and the J gene lost 10 bases, with 11 bases spanning the gap. There are 12 residues in the CDR3. Germline lookup yields CDR1 GTSNPN and CDR2 SVGIG (reference sequence). CDR3 protein: CAWSARREEQFF. The CDR3 nucleotides are TGTGCCTGGAGTGCCCGTCGCGAGGAGCAGTTCTTC. The full variable domain, rest sourced from reference TRBV30 and TRBJ2-1, is SQTIHQWPATLVQPVGSPLSLECTVEGTSNPNLYWYRQAAGRGLQLLFYSVGIGQISSEVPQNLSASRPQDRQFILSSKKLLLSDSGFYLCAWSARREEQFFGPGTRLTVL.